This T cell receptor beta chain was identified in a study of T cell responses to AZD1222 COVID-19 vaccine. Some clones are missing from TCRdb's copy, which holds only in-frame ones; the method was immunoSEQ multiplex PCR. The sample consists of tens of thousands of clones, 88% of them appearing once. Looked up from germline, CDR1 is KGHSH and CDR2 is LQKENI. The CDR3 has 15 amino acids. V lost 2 bases, J lost 7 bases, and 17 bases lay in between. The sequence came from an adult in good health. Sample: peripheral blood, taken on day 0 of AZD1222 vaccination. The chain is built from TRBV18 and TRBJ1-1, with TRBD1 as a possible D gene (6 bases). CDR3 sequence: CASSPRSGEASEAFF. The CDR3, as DNA: TGTGCCAGCTCACCAAGGTCAGGGGAGGCGAGTGAAGCTTTCTTT. The complete variable domain, with remaining parts taken from reference TRBV18 and TRBJ1-1, reads NAGVMQNPRHLVRRRGQEARLRCSPMKGHSHVYWYRQLPEEGLKFMVYLQKENIIDESGMPKERFSAEFPKEGPSILRIQQVVRGDSAAYFCASSPRSGEASEAFFGQGTRLTVV.